These T cell receptor beta chains were read from a single sample in a study of blood T cell repertoires in COVID-19. Libraries were prepared by immunoSEQ multiplex PCR; TCRdb keeps only in-frame clonotypes and omits some of them. Of about 360,000 clones in the sample, 70% to 85% are singletons; the top ten hold about 1.2%. The source material was peripheral blood. These receptors all stem from a human donor with acute or convalescent COVID-19. The donor label of this sample is uncertain. CDR3s include the opening cysteine and the closing phenylalanine or tryptophan. The D gene is left open where the match is weak. Clone size is not always given. Where it is, it says once, few, many or a class for expanded clones.

16,.,.,TRBJ2-2,TRBV21-1,CASSNSGGAVDGELFF,TGTGCCAGCAGCAATAGCGGGGGGGCCGTAGACGGGGAGCTGTTTTTT
15,TRBD2,few,TRBJ2-1,TRBV2,CASSVIRGGYNEQFF,TGTGCCAGCAGTGTAATCCGGGGGGGCTACAATGAGCAGTTCTTC
11,.,.,TRBJ1-4,TRBV28,CASSLREKLFF,TGTGCCAGCAGTTTACGTGAAAAACTGTTTTTT
12,TRBD2,.,TRBJ2-7,TRBV30,CALGLATYEQYF,TGTGCCCTCGGACTAGCGACCTACGAGCAGTACTTC
15,.,.,TRBJ1-4,TRBV7-6,CASSLSTEGREKLFF,TGTGCCAGCAGCTTATCGACGGAGGGGAGGGAAAAACTGTTTTTT
16,TRBD1,few,TRBJ2-2,TRBV19,CASNEGAGTATGELFF,TGTGCCAGTAATGAGGGGGCGGGCACCGCCACCGGGGAGCTGTTTTTT
12,.,few,TRBJ1-6,TRBV27,CASSLPGTPLHF,TGTGCCAGCAGTTTACCGGGAACACCCCTCCACTTT
13,.,.,TRBJ2-5,TRBV5-1,CASSLGLQGTQYF,TGCGCCAGCAGCTTGGGGCTCCAGGGGACCCAGTACTTC
14,TRBD1,.,TRBJ1-1,TRBV5-1,CASSRQGPRTEAFF,TGCGCCAGCAGCCGACAGGGGCCGAGGACTGAAGCTTTCTTT
14,TRBD1,.,TRBJ1-1,TRBV2,CASSLDRGSTEAFF,TGTGCCAGCAGTTTGGACAGGGGAAGCACTGAAGCTTTCTTT
14,.,.,TRBJ2-5,TRBV6-5,CASKWRGFGETQYF,TGTGCCAGTAAATGGCGGGGCTTTGGGGAGACCCAGTACTTC
14,TRBD2,.,TRBJ2-7,TRBV9,CASSPGTSGYEQYF,TGTGCCAGCAGCCCCGGGACTAGCGGGTACGAGCAGTACTTC
15,.,.,TRBJ1-4,TRBV30,CAWEPRFARREKLFF,TGTGCCTGGGAACCACGTTTTGCTCGGAGGGAAAAACTGTTTTTT
14,.,few,TRBJ2-1,TRBV29-1,CSVTGWVGGNEQFF,TGCAGCGTTACGGGGTGGGTAGGGGGCAATGAGCAGTTCTTC
12,.,.,TRBJ2-1,TRBV29-1,CSVETSVGEQFF,TGCAGCGTTGAGACTAGTGTGGGTGAGCAGTTCTTC
16,TRBD2,.,TRBJ2-1,TRBV7-6,CASSLGTSGIYNEQFF,TGTGCCAGCAGCTTAGGGACTAGCGGGATCTACAATGAGCAGTTCTTC
13,.,.,TRBJ1-2,TRBV9,CASTAGLVYGYTF,TGTGCCAGCACCGCGGGGCTCGTCTATGGCTACACCTTC
13,.,.,TRBJ1-1,TRBV30,CAWRRTANTEAFF,TGTGCCTGGAGGAGAACTGCAAACACTGAAGCTTTCTTT
16,.,.,TRBJ1-5,TRBV14,CASSPDRYNSNQPQHF,TGTGCCAGCAGCCCAGACAGGTACAATAGCAATCAGCCCCAGCATTTT
17,TRBD1,.,TRBJ2-5,TRBV5-8,CASSLAPGTGGRETQYF,TGTGCCAGCAGCTTGGCCCCCGGGACAGGGGGTCGAGAGACCCAGTACTTC
14,.,.,TRBJ1-3,TRBV28,CATRRGTSGNTIYF,TGTGCCACCCGGCGGGGGACCTCTGGAAACACCATATATTTT
13,TRBD1,once,TRBJ1-1,TRBV29-1,CSVGETGRTEAFF,TGCAGCGTTGGAGAGACAGGGCGCACTGAAGCTTTCTTT
14,TRBD1,.,TRBJ2-7,TRBV5-1,CASSVDRDSYEQYF,TGCGCCAGCAGCGTGGACAGGGACTCCTACGAGCAGTACTTC
15,.,.,TRBJ1-4,TRBV7-9,CASSPPGATNEKLFF,TGTGCCAGCAGCCCGCCGGGGGCAACTAATGAAAAACTGTTTTTT
15,.,.,TRBJ1-2,TRBV3-1/TRBV3-2,CASSQVGVTGYGYTF,TGTGCCAGCAGCCAAGTAGGGGTGACGGGCTATGGCTACACCTTC
14,.,.,TRBJ2-7,TRBV25-1,CASSEGGLAREQYF,TGTGCCAGCAGTGAGGGCGGGCTCGCGCGGGAGCAGTACTTC
18,.,.,TRBJ1-5,TRBV7-7,CASSLDLCGGEGNQPQHF,TGTGCCAGCAGCTTAGATCTATGCGGGGGTGAGGGCAATCAGCCCCAGCATTTT
11,.,.,TRBJ2-5,TRBV12-3/TRBV12-4,CASRNGETQYF,TGTGCCAGCAGGAACGGAGAGACCCAGTACTTC
13,TRBD1,.,TRBJ1-2,TRBV6-5,CASSSGTARGYTF,TGTGCCAGCAGTTCAGGGACAGCACGTGGCTACACCTTC
11,.,.,TRBJ1-1,TRBV5-1,CASIEGERAFF,TGCGCCAGCATTGAGGGGGAAAGGGCTTTCTTT
18,TRBD1,.,TRBJ2-6,TRBV18,CASSPRTGGGSGANVLTF,TGTGCCAGCTCACCACGGACAGGGGGAGGATCTGGGGCCAACGTCCTGACTTTC
15,.,.,TRBJ1-2,TRBV24-1,CATSEPSGTDYGYTF,TGTGCCACCAGTGAGCCCTCCGGGACTGATTATGGCTACACCTTC
15,.,.,TRBJ1-3,TRBV7-2,CASRDRPTSGNTIYF,TGTGCCAGCAGAGACAGGCCCACCTCTGGAAACACCATATATTTT
14,.,once,TRBJ2-5,TRBV5-1,CASSAGGGGETQYF,TGCGCCAGCAGCGCCGGAGGGGGGGGAGAGACCCAGTACTTC
15,.,.,TRBJ1-5,TRBV18,CASSPSQGLNQPQHF,TGTGCCAGCTCACCTTCCCAGGGCCTTAATCAGCCCCAGCATTTT
17,.,.,TRBJ2-7,TRBV21-1,CASSNQVGRLASYEQYF,TGTGCCAGCAGCAACCAAGTAGGTAGGCTAGCCAGCTACGAGCAGTACTTC
16,TRBD1,.,TRBJ2-7,TRBV27,CASSPRGQSISYEQYF,TGTGCCAGCAGCCCCCGGGGACAGTCGATCTCCTACGAGCAGTACTTC
15,TRBD1,.,TRBJ1-4,TRBV5-1,CASRRTGSTNEKLFF,TGCGCCAGCAGACGGACAGGGTCAACTAATGAAAAACTGTTTTTT
13,.,.,TRBJ1-4,TRBV5-4,CASSSGANEKLFF,TGTGCCAGCAGCTCGGGGGCTAATGAAAAACTGTTTTTT
14,TRBD2,.,TRBJ2-1,TRBV7-2,CASSPTTSSGEQFF,TGTGCCAGCAGCCCGACGACTAGCTCCGGTGAGCAGTTCTTC
14,.,few,TRBJ1-5,TRBV6-5,CASGGQLFNQPQHF,TGTGCCAGCGGAGGGCAGCTATTCAATCAGCCCCAGCATTTT
15,TRBD1,few,TRBJ1-1,TRBV6-5,CASSYSNRQGAEAFF,TGTGCCAGCAGTTACTCGAACCGCCAGGGGGCTGAAGCTTTCTTT
17,.,few,TRBJ1-5,TRBV11-3,CATQLGATERDDQPQHF,TGTGCCACCCAGCTTGGGGCCACGGAGCGAGACGATCAGCCCCAGCATTTT
13,TRBD1,once,TRBJ1-1,TRBV6-5,CASRDRQNTEAFF,TGTGCCAGCAGGGACAGGCAAAACACTGAAGCTTTCTTT
15,TRBD1,.,TRBJ1-1,TRBV5-1,CASSSRQGANTEAFF,TGCGCCAGCAGCTCACGACAGGGGGCAAACACTGAAGCTTTCTTT
11,TRBD2,.,TRBJ2-1,TRBV2,CASSGGNEQFF,TGTGCCAGTAGCGGGGGAAATGAGCAGTTCTTC
12,TRBD1,.,TRBJ1-1,TRBV7-9,CASSLRDRGAFF,TGTGCCAGCAGCTTACGAGACAGGGGAGCTTTCTTT